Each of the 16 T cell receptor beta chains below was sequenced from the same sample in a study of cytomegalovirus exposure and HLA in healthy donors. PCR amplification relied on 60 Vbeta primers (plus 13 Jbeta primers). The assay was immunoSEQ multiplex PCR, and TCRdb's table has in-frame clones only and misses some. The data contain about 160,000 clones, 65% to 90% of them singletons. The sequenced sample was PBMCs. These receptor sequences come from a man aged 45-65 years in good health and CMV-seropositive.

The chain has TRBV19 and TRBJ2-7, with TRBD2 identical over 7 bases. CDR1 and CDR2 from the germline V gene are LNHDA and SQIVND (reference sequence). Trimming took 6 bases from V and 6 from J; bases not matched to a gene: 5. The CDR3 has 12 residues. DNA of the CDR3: TGTGCCAGTAGCCATAGCGGGTCCGAGCAGTACTTC. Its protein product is CASSHSGSEQYF.

In DNA, the CDR3 is TGCGCCAGCAGTATGGAGGCGGATACGCAGTATTTT. Amino acids: CASSMEADTQYF. This chain connects TRBV5-1 to TRBJ2-3; possible D gene TRBD2, 5 bases. The V gene lost 5 bases and the J gene lost 6 bases, with 10 bases spanning the gap. Germline V gives CDR1 SGHRS, CDR2 YFSETQ. The CDR3 is 12 amino acids.

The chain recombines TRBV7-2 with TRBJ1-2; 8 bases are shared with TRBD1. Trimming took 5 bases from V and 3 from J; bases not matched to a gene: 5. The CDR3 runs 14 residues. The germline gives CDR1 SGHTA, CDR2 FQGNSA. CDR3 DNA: TGTGCCAGCAGCGAACAGGGGGGGGACTATGGCTACACCTTC. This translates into CASSEQGGDYGYTF.

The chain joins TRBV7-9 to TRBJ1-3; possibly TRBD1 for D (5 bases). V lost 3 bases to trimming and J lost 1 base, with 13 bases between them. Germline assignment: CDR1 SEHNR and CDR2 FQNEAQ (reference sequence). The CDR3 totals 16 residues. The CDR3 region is CASSFSGRASGNTIYF. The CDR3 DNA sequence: TGTGCCAGCAGCTTCTCCGGCAGGGCTTCTGGAAACACCATATATTTT.

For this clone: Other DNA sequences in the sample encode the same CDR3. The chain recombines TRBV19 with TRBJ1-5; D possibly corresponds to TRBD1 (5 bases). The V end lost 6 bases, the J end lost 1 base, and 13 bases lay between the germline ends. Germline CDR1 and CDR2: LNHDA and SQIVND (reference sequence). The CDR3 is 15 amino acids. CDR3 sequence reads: CASRSTGVSNQPQHF. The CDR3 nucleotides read TGTGCCAGTAGGTCGACGGGGGTCAGCAATCAGCCCCAGCATTTT.

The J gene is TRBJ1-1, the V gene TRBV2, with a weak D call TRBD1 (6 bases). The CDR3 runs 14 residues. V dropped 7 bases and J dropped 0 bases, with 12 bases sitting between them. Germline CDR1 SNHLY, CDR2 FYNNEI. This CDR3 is CASTGAEMNTEAFF. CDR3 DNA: TGTGCCAGCACAGGGGCAGAGATGAACACTGAAGCTTTCTTT.

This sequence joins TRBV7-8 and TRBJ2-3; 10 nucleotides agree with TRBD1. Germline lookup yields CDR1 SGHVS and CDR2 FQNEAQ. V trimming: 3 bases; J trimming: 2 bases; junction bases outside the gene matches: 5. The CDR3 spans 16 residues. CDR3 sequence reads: CASSFRTGGNTDTQYF. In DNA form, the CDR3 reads TGTGCCAGCAGCTTCAGGACAGGGGGAAACACAGATACGCAGTATTTT. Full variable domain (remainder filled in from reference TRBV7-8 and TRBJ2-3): GAGVSQSPRYKVAKRGQDVALRCDPISGHVSLFWYQQALGQGPEFLTYFQNEAQLDKSGLPSDRFFAERPEGSVSTLKIQRTQQEDSAVYLCASSFRTGGNTDTQYFGPGTRLTVL.

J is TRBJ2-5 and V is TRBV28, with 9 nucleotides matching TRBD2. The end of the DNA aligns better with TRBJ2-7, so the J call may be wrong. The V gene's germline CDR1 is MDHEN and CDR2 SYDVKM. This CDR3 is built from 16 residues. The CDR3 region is CASSLVERGANYEQYF. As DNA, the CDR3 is TGTGCCAGCAGTTTAGTCGAGCGGGGGGCTAACTACGAGCAGTACTTC.

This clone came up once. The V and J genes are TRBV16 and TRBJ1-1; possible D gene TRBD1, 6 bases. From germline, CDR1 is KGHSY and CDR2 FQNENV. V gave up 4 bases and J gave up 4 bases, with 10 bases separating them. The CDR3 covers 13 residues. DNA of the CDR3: TGTGCCAGCAGCCCCGTGGGGGCCACTGAAGCTTTCTTT. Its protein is CASSPVGATEAFF.

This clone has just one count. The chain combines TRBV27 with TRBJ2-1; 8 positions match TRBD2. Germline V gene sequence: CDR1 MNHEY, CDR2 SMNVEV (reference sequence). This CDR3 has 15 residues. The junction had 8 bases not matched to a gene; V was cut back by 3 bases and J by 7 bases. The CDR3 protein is CASSFYSGIRNEQFF. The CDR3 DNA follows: TGTGCCAGCAGTTTTTATAGCGGGATAAGGAATGAGCAGTTCTTC.

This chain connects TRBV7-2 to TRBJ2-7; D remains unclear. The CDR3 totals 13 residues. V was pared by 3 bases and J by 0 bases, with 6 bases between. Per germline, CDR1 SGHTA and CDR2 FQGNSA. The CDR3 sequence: CASSFTHSYEQYF. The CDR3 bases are TGTGCCAGCAGCTTTACACACTCCTACGAGCAGTACTTC.

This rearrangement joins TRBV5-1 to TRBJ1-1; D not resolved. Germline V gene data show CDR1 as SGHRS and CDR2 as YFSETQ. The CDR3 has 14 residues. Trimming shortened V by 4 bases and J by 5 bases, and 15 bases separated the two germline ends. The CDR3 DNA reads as TGCGCCAGCAGCCCCGGCGGAGTTTTGACTGAAGCTTTCTTT. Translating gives CASSPGGVLTEAFF.

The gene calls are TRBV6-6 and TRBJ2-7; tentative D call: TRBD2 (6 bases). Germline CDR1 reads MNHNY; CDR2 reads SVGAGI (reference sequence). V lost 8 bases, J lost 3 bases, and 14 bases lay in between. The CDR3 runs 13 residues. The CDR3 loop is CASSTGLDYEQYF. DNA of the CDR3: TGTGCCAGCTCTACGGGACTCGACTACGAGCAGTACTTC.

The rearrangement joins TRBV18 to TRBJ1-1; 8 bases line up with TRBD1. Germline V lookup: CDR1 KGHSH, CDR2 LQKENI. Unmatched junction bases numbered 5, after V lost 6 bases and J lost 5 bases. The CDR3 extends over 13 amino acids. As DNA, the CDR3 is TGTGCCAGCTCGCTAGACAGGGGAACTGAAGCTTTCTTT. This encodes CASSLDRGTEAFF. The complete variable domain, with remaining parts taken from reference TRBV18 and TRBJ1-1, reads NAGVMQNPRHLVRRRGQEARLRCSPMKGHSHVYWYRQLPEEGLKFMVYLQKENIIDESGMPKERFSAEFPKEGPSILRIQQVVRGDSAAYFCASSLDRGTEAFFGQGTRLTVV.

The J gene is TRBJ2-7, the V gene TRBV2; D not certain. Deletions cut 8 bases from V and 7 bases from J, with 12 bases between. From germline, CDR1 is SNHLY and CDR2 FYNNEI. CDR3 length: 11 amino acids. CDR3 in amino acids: CASSDSGEQYF. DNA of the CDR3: TGTGCCAGCTCCGACTCCGGGGAGCAGTACTTC.

The CDR3 reads CASSLYPGRETSYEQYF. In DNA, the CDR3 is TGTGCCAGCAGTTTATATCCCGGCAGGGAAACATCCTACGAGCAGTACTTC. V usage is TRBV27 and J usage is TRBJ2-7; tentatively, D is TRBD1 (5 bases). The CDR3 is 17 residues long. CDR1 and CDR2 (germline): MNHEY, SMNVEV (reference sequence). Trimming stripped 1 base from V and 1 base from J, with 17 bases between.